This note documents a single T cell receptor beta chain sequence. Terminally differentiated effector memory CD45RA+ cells were excluded from the naive CD8 cells, which were CD45RO-negative and positively selected for CCR7. Splitting of each subset's genomic DNA was done evenly across several immunoSEQ plates. On sorted subsets, replicate PCRs used 200 to 250 ng DNA, or some 28,000 T cell genomes. The method was immunoSEQ multiplex PCR; TCRdb's version includes in-frame clones alone and lacks a portion of them. The sample includes around 2.1 million clones, about 93% seen only once; the top ten take 1.5% to 2%. V shed 1 base and J 3 bases; nucleotides not matched to a gene: 5. The CDR3 is 15 residues long. Germline V gene lookup returns CDR1 SGHAT and CDR2 FQNNGV. The sample originates from a study of shared clonotypes between healthy human individuals.

The rearrangement links TRBV11-2 to TRBJ2-5; 7 bases are a match to TRBD2. Sequences were obtained from naive CD8+ T cells from PBMCs. The origin of this receptor is a man between 18 and 35 years old in good health. Some clones in this sample may be carry-over from other donors' samples. The CDR3, as DNA: TGTGCCAGCAGCTTAGGGACTAGTCGGGAAGAGACCCAGTACTTC. Protein sequence: CASSLGTSREETQYF.